One and the same sample provided the 10 T cell receptor beta chains below, sequenced in a study of response to subunit inactivated influenza vaccine. From the RT-PCR reads, TCRdb called clonotypes with MiXCR, one entry per CDR3 protein. Of 500,000 to 600,000 distinct CDR3 sequences in the sample, around 8% were seen once. The specimen was PBMCs from blood, collected roughly 24 months after vaccination. Receptors were obtained from a man aged 50 to 69 who received an inactivated influenza vaccine.

This clonotype was seen a few times. The chain uses TRBV29-1 and TRBJ2-2; 10 bases are shared with TRBD2. This CDR3 region has 15 residues. J lost 6 bases, V lost 4 bases, and 8 bases had no gene match. The germline CDR1 and CDR2 sequences are SQVTM and ANQGSEA. The CDR3 loop reads CSVGWPAGGPGELFF. The CDR3 DNA reads TGCAGCGTTGGATGGCCAGCGGGAGGGCCCGGGGAGCTGTTTTTT.

J is TRBJ2-1 and V is TRBV12-5, with 13 bases identical to TRBD2. This CDR3 has 18 amino acids. The germline CDR1 and CDR2 sequences are LGHNT and FRNRAP. With V trimmed by 4 bases and J by 10 bases, 16 bases remained unmatched. This CDR3 reads CASGYPGGGLAGEGEQFF. The DNA of the CDR3 is TGTGCTAGTGGTTACCCGGGCGGCGGACTAGCGGGAGAGGGGGAGCAGTTCTTC.

The chain joins TRBV7-2 to TRBJ2-3; the D gene could be TRBD1 or TRBD2 (5 bases each). The V end lost 0 bases, the J end lost 6 bases, and 22 bases lay between the germline ends. The germline V gene encodes CDR1 SGHTA and CDR2 FQGNSA. This CDR3 is built from 18 residues. DNA for the CDR3: TGTGCCAGCAGCTTAGCCCCGGGACCACCGATTTCCATCGATACGCAGTATTTT. Translated: CASSLAPGPPISIDTQYF.

This clonotype showed up many times. V gene TRBV5-5 combines with J gene TRBJ2-2; tentative D call: TRBD1 (6 bases). V gave up 5 bases and J gave up 4 bases, with 12 bases separating them. CDR1 is SGHKS and CDR2 is YYEKEE in the germline V gene (reference sequence). The CDR3 contains 14 residues. The CDR3 protein is CASRQGSVTGELFF. For the CDR3, the DNA is TGTGCCAGCAGGCAGGGGTCGGTCACCGGGGAGCTGTTTTTT.

The table lists this clonotype with many counts. This chain joins TRBV27 and TRBJ2-2, with D tentatively TRBD2 (7 bases). This CDR3 has 15 residues. Trimming removed 2 bases at V and 6 bases at J, with 13 bases between. Germline V gene data show CDR1 as MNHEY and CDR2 as SMNVEV (reference sequence). CDR3: CASSLLGGQAGELFF. Written as DNA, the CDR3 is TGTGCCAGCAGTTTACTGGGGGGGCAGGCCGGGGAGCTGTTTTTT.

The chain joins TRBV20-1 to TRBJ2-5; D is tentatively TRBD1 or TRBD2 (5 bases each). This CDR3 has 15 amino acids. Trimming removed 2 bases at V and 3 bases at J, with 16 bases between. Germline lookup yields CDR1 DFQATT and CDR2 SNEGSKA (reference sequence). CDR3 in DNA: TGCAGTGCTAGAAGTTTAGGGACGAGTAAAGAGACCCAGTACTTC. Its translation: CSARSLGTSKETQYF.

The chain joins TRBV5-1 to TRBJ2-2; D call uncertain. CDR1 is SGHRS, CDR2 YFSETQ, per germline. Trimming took off 5 bases at V and 0 bases at J, with 8 bases between the two ends. The CDR3 loop spans 14 amino acids. The CDR3 here is CASSDAANTGELFF. CDR3 nucleotides: TGCGCCAGCAGTGACGCCGCGAACACCGGGGAGCTGTTTTTT.

As concerns this clonotype: One end of the junction varies from germline; a read error may be responsible. The V gene is TRBV7-2, the J gene TRBJ2-1; 12 nucleotides agree with TRBD2. Germline assignment: CDR1 SGHTA and CDR2 FQGNSA. CDR3 length: 15 residues. In DNA, the CDR3 is TGTGCCAGCAGCCCGATGACTAGCGGGAGCGATGAGCGGTTCTTC. This translates into CASSPMTSGSDERFF.

A few counts support this clonotype. The gene calls are TRBV5-1 and TRBJ2-3; D gene unclear. Trimming pared 3 bases from V and 2 bases from J, leaving 13 bases between. The CDR3 sequence is 15 residues long. Germline CDR1 and CDR2: SGHRS and YFSETQ. The CDR3: CASSSGPPHTDTQYF. The CDR3 DNA sequence: TGCGCCAGCAGCTCGGGTCCTCCGCACACAGATACGCAGTATTTT.

J is TRBJ2-1 and V is TRBV6-2 or TRBV6-3; 9 bases agree with TRBD2. The CDR3 runs to 15 residues. Germline V gene sequence: CDR1 MNHEY, CDR2 SVGEGT. V was pared by 6 bases and J by 6 bases, with 9 bases of the junction left unmatched. The CDR3 here is CASRRGGRFSNEQFF. CDR3 sequence (DNA): TGTGCCAGCAGGCGGGGGGGCCGGTTCAGCAATGAGCAGTTCTTC.